The clone carrying this TCR beta chain was observed a handful of times. Antigen specificity is unknown. The data stem from a study of identical twins. General study results and limits: Out-of-frame alpha sequences shared by twins showed excess low generation probability.

TCRdb called the 5' RACE reads again in MiXCR, with one record for every CDR3 protein. The sample has about 530,000 distinct CDR3 sequences, 20% to 25% seen once. Trimming removed 4 bases from V and 6 bases from J, with 16 bases in between. CDR3 length equals 15 residues. These sequences were also reported in another study, on yellow fever vaccine responses in identical twins.

The receptor was derived from a woman younger than 30 in good health. The chain has TRBV12-3 or TRBV12-4 and TRBJ2-1; D possibly corresponds to TRBD1 (6 bases). The sample consisted of CD4+ T cells sorted from blood. CDR3 region: CASSSHLRGSNEQFF. CDR3 DNA: TGTGCCAGCAGTTCACACCTCAGGGGATCCAATGAGCAGTTCTTC.